This T cell receptor beta chain stems from a study of blood T cell repertoires in COVID-19 (TCRdb year 2020). Broadly, across the study: Collaborator samples came from the United States, Italy and Spain and covered acute and convalescent phases of COVID-19. Deeply sampled blood TCRbeta repertoires from subjects exposed to, actively infected with, or recovered from COVID-19 were included in the dataset. Where HLA class I and class II types were available, the types were taken from metadata supplied by the sample provider, not from assay-based typing. The material from the prospective study consisted of cDNA or gDNA derived from T cells, B-cell-depleted T cells, or PBMCs. The repertoires were released in a freely available public database meant as a resource for research on the immune response to SARS-CoV-2. Nearly every sample came with metadata listing a de-identified subject ID, COVID-19 status, age in years and sex. The samples were drawn from the first 160 participants of the ongoing ImmuneRACE study and from about 1,200 subjects provided by 6 global collaborators. Broad study findings and their caveats: The amount of clinical and demographic metadata varied by source and participant and was provided uncurated.

A note on this clone: The clone's antigen remains unknown. No per-base quality is available; no much larger clone lies one base away.

From a lookup of the germline V gene, CDR1 and CDR2 are KGHSH and LQKENI. V is reduced by 1 base and J by 5 bases, leaving a spacing of 5 bases between them. Counted from cysteine to phenylalanine, this CDR3 has 12 amino acids. Left in the record is the CDR3 DNA by itself, 36 bases read in frame from the first base. TCRbeta CDR3 regions were amplified from genomic DNA by means of the immunoSEQ Assay, a bias-controlled multiplex PCR. The authors processed their data as follows. Within the assay, amplification of reference gene primers was used to estimate how many nucleated cells each sample contained. To quantify the absolute abundance of each unique TCRbeta CDR3 rearrangement, sequence reads were collapsed and filtered. For each sample, productive Simpson clonality was calculated as the square root of Simpson's diversity index across productive rearrangements. Here the immuneACCESS table is served through TCRdb, limited to in-frame sequences with V and J called. Missing clones are a known gap in these copies; in checked studies unresolved V genes cover under half, and the rest lacks a known reason. That table supplies the V and J calls and clone size; D and trimming were determined from the DNA. For this sample the table gives over 100,000 clones, of which 87% were detected only once. Clones ranked in the top ten supply more than 4.5% of the sample.

One collaborating source in Seattle enrolled patients while the patients were actively infected and followed the patients over time throughout the course of disease. Collaborating institutions collected whole blood in K2EDTA tubes following their own protocols. For TCRbeta analysis, collaborators shipped samples in one of three forms: frozen whole blood, isolated PBMCs, or DNA extracted from either of those sample types. The sequenced sample consisted of peripheral blood. This clonotype was sampled from a woman between 50 and 59 years old with COVID-19, enrolled during active disease. The rearranged chain carries TRBV18 and TRBJ2-5, with the D gene uncertain. The CDR3 reads as follows: CASSPLRETQYF. The DNA sequence reads TGTGCCAGCTCACCACTCAGGGAGACCCAGTACTTC.